The 31 T cell receptor beta chains listed next were all sequenced from one sample in a study of T cells in Graves' hyperthyroidism and ophthalmopathy. TCR beta CDR3 regions were amplified from RNA. When the TCR CDR3 underwent first-round RT-PCR, the HTBI primer set was used. TCRdb recomputed calls from the multiplex PCR reads with MiXCR, one row per CDR3 protein. The sample yields roughly 630,000 distinct CDR3 sequences, 15% to 19% seen once. The sequencing input was blood. These receptors all come from a woman under 40 with Graves' hyperthyroidism.

This clonotype has just a few counts. This chain joins TRBV28 and TRBJ2-7, with D tentatively TRBD1 or TRBD2 (5 bases each). Germline CDR1 MDHEN, CDR2 SYDVKM. With 10 bases removed from V and 0 bases from J, the gap between germline ends came to 16 bases. The CDR3 runs 14 residues. The CDR3 loop is CATIGTVSSYEQYF. The DNA for the CDR3 is TGTGCCACCATCGGGACCGTGAGCTCCTACGAGCAGTACTTC. The whole variable domain, remainder taken from reference TRBV28 and TRBJ2-7, is DVKVTQSSRYLVKRTGEKVFLECVQDMDHENMFWYRQDPGLGLRLIYFSYDVKMKEKGDIPEGYSVSREKKERFSLILESASTNQTSMYLCATIGTVSSYEQYFGPGTRLTVT.

The chain recombines TRBV11-3 with TRBJ2-3; D is possibly TRBD2 (7 bases). This CDR3 has 18 residues. CDR1 is SGHNT and CDR2 is YENEEA in the germline V gene. The V end lost 5 bases, the J end lost 0 bases, and 21 bases lay between the germline ends. The CDR3 bases are TGTGCCAGCAGCATCCGGATCGGGGGCGGGGGCAGCACAGATACGCAGTATTTT. Its translation is CASSIRIGGGGSTDTQYF.

This clonotype has just a few counts. The chain recombines TRBV5-1 with TRBJ2-1; 8 bases match TRBD1. CDR1 is SGHRS and CDR2 is YFSETQ in the germline V gene. J lost 7 bases, V lost 1 base, and 16 bases had no gene match. CDR3 length: 18 residues. The CDR3 protein is CASSLRAAGGAPVNEQFF. CDR3 DNA sequence: TGCGCCAGCAGCTTGCGGGCGGCAGGGGGCGCCCCTGTGAATGAGCAGTTCTTC.

V and J are TRBV29-1 and TRBJ2-7, with TRBD2 identical over 12 bases. This CDR3 comprises 16 residues. CDR1 and CDR2 from the germline V gene are SQVTM and ANQGSEA. J was trimmed by 3 bases and V by 0 bases; bases with no gene match: 6. The CDR3 here is CSVEEGLAGGLYEQYF. The CDR3, as DNA: TGCAGCGTTGAAGAAGGGCTAGCGGGAGGGCTCTACGAGCAGTACTTC.

This clonotype appeared many times. The rearrangement links TRBV6-1 to TRBJ1-2; 10 bases fit TRBD1. J was trimmed by 7 bases and V by 5 bases; bases with no gene match: 7. The CDR3 loop spans 14 amino acids. Germline V CDR1 and CDR2: MNHNS, SASEGT. In DNA form, the CDR3 reads TGTGCCAGCAGTCCTAGGACAGGGGGTGGTGGCTACACCTTC. Protein sequence: CASSPRTGGGGYTF.

Many counts were recorded for this clonotype. The chain joins TRBV5-1 to TRBJ1-3, with 7 bases identical to TRBD1. Trimming removed 5 bases from V and 5 bases from J; junction bases left unmatched: 7. Germline V gene data show CDR1 as SGHRS and CDR2 as YFSETQ. This CDR3 comprises 14 residues. CDR3 in amino acids: CASRSGTVRNTIYF. Written as DNA, the CDR3 is TGCGCCAGCAGGTCCGGGACAGTCAGAAACACCATATATTTT.

As to this clonotype: This clone may be a read error of a much larger clone one base away. CDR3 sequence reads: CASSLRTDNNYVYTF. DNA of the CDR3: TGTGCCAGCAGTCTCCGGACGGATAACAACTATGTCTACACCTTC. This chain uses TRBV6-7 with TRBJ1-2; D unclear. TRBV6-7 is flagged as an ORF with uncertain function. This CDR3 has 15 residues.

In its sample, this clonotype was seen many times. J is TRBJ2-7 and V is TRBV9; 10 bases align to TRBD2. Germline V gene lookup returns CDR1 SGDLS and CDR2 YYNGEE. The CDR3 loop spans 16 amino acids. The junction had 10 bases not matched to a gene; V was cut back by 2 bases and J by 5 bases. The CDR3 loop is CASSVGLAGEFHEQYF. The DNA for the CDR3 is TGTGCCAGCAGCGTGGGGCTAGCGGGAGAGTTCCACGAGCAGTACTTC. Supplemented by reference TRBV9 and TRBJ2-7, the full variable domain reads DSGVTQTPKHLITATGQRVTLRCSPRSGDLSVYWYQQSLDQGLQFLIQYYNGEERAKGNILERFSAQQFPDLHSELNLSSLELGDSALYFCASSVGLAGEFHEQYFGPGTRLTVT.

In this sample, this clonotype turned up many times. The rearrangement joins TRBV7-2 to TRBJ2-7, with D possibly TRBD2 on 5 matching bases. This CDR3 contains 14 residues. CDR1 is SGHTA and CDR2 is FQGNSA in the germline V gene. V dropped 2 bases and J dropped 2 bases, with 10 bases sitting between them. The CDR3 DNA is TGTGCCAGCAGCTTATTCCTAGCTCCCTACGAGCAGTACTTC. Amino acid sequence: CASSLFLAPYEQYF. Using reference TRBV7-2 and TRBJ2-7 for the parts outside the CDR3, the full variable domain is GAGVSQSPSNKVTEKGKDVELRCDPISGHTALYWYRQSLGQGLEFLIYFQGNSAPDKSGLPSDRFSAERTGGSVSTLTIQRTQQEDSAVYLCASSLFLAPYEQYFGPGTRLTVT.

This clonotype was observed a handful of times. This sequence joins TRBV3-1 and TRBJ1-5; TRBD1 matches at 7 bases. CDR1 is LGHDT and CDR2 is YNNKEL in the germline V gene (reference sequence). J lost 5 bases, V lost 4 bases, and 5 bases had no gene match. The CDR3 extends over 14 amino acids. Here the CDR3 reads CASSLRGGDQPQHF. For the CDR3, the DNA is TGTGCCAGCAGCCTTAGAGGGGGCGATCAGCCCCAGCATTTT.

The count of this clonotype is one. A much larger clone sits a single nucleotide away, making a read error possible. Since no conserved phenylalanine or tryptophan closes the CDR3, a read error is the likely cause. The chain is built from TRBV24-1 and TRBJ1-5; D gene uncertain. The CDR3 extends over 17 amino acids. V was trimmed by 0 bases and J by 0 bases, leaving 11 bases between them. Germline V gives CDR1 KGHDR, CDR2 SFDVKD. The CDR3 is CATSDLPVGNSNQPQHS. The CDR3 coding sequence is TGTGCCACCAGTGATTTGCCGGTGGGTAATAGCAATCAGCCCCAGCATTCT.

This clonotype showed up just a few times. The genes are TRBV6-6 and TRBJ2-1, with 9 bases lining up with TRBD1. There are 16 residues in the CDR3. V was clipped by 0 bases and J by 4 bases; unmatched bases: 4. Germline assignment: CDR1 MNHNY and CDR2 SVGAGI (reference sequence). The DNA of the CDR3 is TGTGCCAGCAGTTACTCGACGGGACAGGGTTACAATGAGCAGTTCTTC. Translated: CASSYSTGQGYNEQFF.

This clonotype showed up many times. The chain couples TRBV3-1 to TRBJ1-1; no clear D. The CDR3 contains 16 residues. V lost 2 bases and J 1 base, leaving 14 bases between the germline ends. The germline V gene encodes CDR1 LGHDT and CDR2 YNNKEL (reference sequence). The CDR3 nucleotides are TGTGCCAGCAGCCAAACGACGGGCGGCCCGAACACTGAAGCTTTCTTT. Translation gives CASSQTTGGPNTEAFF.

A note on this clonotype: A much larger clone differs by one base, so this may be a read error. The V call is TRBV2, the J call TRBJ1-1, with 9 bases aligning to TRBD1. This CDR3 has 14 amino acids. V lost 8 bases and J lost 2; bases outside the gene matches: 6. Germline V lookup: CDR1 SNHLY, CDR2 FYNNEI. The CDR3 here is CASGAQGANTEAFF. In DNA, the CDR3 is TGTGCCAGCGGCGCACAGGGGGCAAACACTGAAGCTTTCTTT.

The chain carries TRBV7-6 and TRBJ1-1; 8 bases align to TRBD1. The V gene's germline CDR1 is SGHVS and CDR2 FNYEAQ. Unmatched junction bases numbered 19, after V lost 4 bases and J lost 0 bases. The CDR3 is 20 residues long. CDR3 sequence (DNA): TGTGCCAGCAGCTCTCACTATAGGGTTTCCCGGGACAGGTTGAACACTGAAGCTTTCTTT. Encoded protein: CASSSHYRVSRDRLNTEAFF. Drawing the rest from reference TRBV7-6 and TRBJ1-1, the complete variable domain is GAGVSQSPRYKVTKRGQDVALRCDPISGHVSLYWYRQALGQGPEFLTYFNYEAQQDKSGLPNDRFSAERPEGSISTLTIQRTEQRDSAMYRCASSSHYRVSRDRLNTEAFFGQGTRLTVV.

In its sample, this clonotype was seen many times. This chain joins TRBV20-1 and TRBJ1-1, with D perhaps matching TRBD1 (5 bases). Germline V gives CDR1 DFQATT, CDR2 SNEGSKA (reference sequence). V lost 3 bases, J lost 7 bases, and 12 bases lay in between. The CDR3 runs 12 residues. The CDR3 sequence is CSARGGVGEAFF. The CDR3 nucleotides read TGCAGTGCTAGGGGGGGGGTAGGTGAAGCTTTCTTT.

Many counts were recorded for this clonotype. This rearrangement joins TRBV20-1 to TRBJ2-1, with a possible D match to TRBD2 (7 bases). The ends were cut back, 6 bases at V and 6 bases at J, with 27 bases in the middle. The germline gives CDR1 DFQATT, CDR2 SNEGSKA (reference sequence). This CDR3 has 17 amino acids. CDR3 coding DNA: TGCAGTGCGGTCGGGACTGTGAGTTGGGGGGGCGTCAATGAGCAGTTCTTC. It yields the protein CSAVGTVSWGGVNEQFF.

This chain joins TRBV5-1 and TRBJ1-3; D gene ambiguous. Germline V gives CDR1 SGHRS, CDR2 YFSETQ. V lost 2 bases and J 0 bases, leaving 18 bases between the germline ends. This CDR3 comprises 18 residues. CDR3 protein: CASSFLGRGSYSGNTIYF. CDR3 DNA sequence: TGCGCCAGCAGCTTTCTTGGGAGAGGGAGTTACTCTGGAAACACCATATATTTT.

This clonotype was seen many times. This rearrangement joins TRBV7-9 to TRBJ2-5, with 7 bases matching TRBD1. The CDR3 is 15 residues long. From germline, CDR1 is SEHNR and CDR2 FQNEAQ (reference sequence). With 3 bases clipped from V and 2 bases from J, the junction kept 6 bases outside the gene matches. The chain's CDR3 is CASSLTGRTQETQYF. The CDR3, as DNA: TGTGCCAGCAGCTTGACAGGGCGGACTCAAGAGACCCAGTACTTC.

With regard to this clonotype: One end of the junction does not line up with germline, which may come from a read error. The chain combines TRBV5-5 with TRBJ2-1; 9 nucleotides align to TRBD2. CDR1 and CDR2 from the germline V gene are SGHKS and YYEKEE (reference sequence). The CDR3 is 16 residues long. The DNA for the CDR3 is TGTGCCAGCAGCTTGGCCGGGACTAGCTCCTACAATAAGCAGTTCTTC. Translation: CASSLAGTSSYNKQFF. Using reference TRBV5-5 and TRBJ2-1 for the parts outside the CDR3, the full variable domain is DAGVTQSPTHLIKTRGQQVTLRCSPISGHKSVSWYQQVLGQGPQFIFQYYEKEERGRGNFPDRFSARQFPNYSSELNVNALLLGDSALYLCASSLAGTSSYNKQFFGPGTRLTVL.

This clonotype has at least ten counts. The J gene is TRBJ2-3, the V gene TRBV7-2; 8 bases map to TRBD1. Germline V lookup: CDR1 SGHTA, CDR2 FQGNSA. The V gene end was trimmed by 5 bases and the J gene end by 0 bases; junction bases not matched to a gene: 4. The CDR3 has 15 residues. The CDR3 DNA sequence: TGTGCCAGCAGCGCAAGACAGGGGAGCACAGATACGCAGTATTTT. Translation gives CASSARQGSTDTQYF.

At least ten counts were recorded for this clonotype. The chain has TRBV28 and TRBJ2-7, with unresolved D. V lost 3 bases and J lost 2, with 14 bases in between. In germline, CDR1 is MDHEN, CDR2 SYDVKM. The CDR3 sequence is 15 residues long. CDR3 in amino acids: CASSFWGKNPYEQYF. The CDR3 DNA follows: TGTGCCAGCAGTTTCTGGGGAAAAAACCCCTACGAGCAGTACTTC. The complete variable domain, with remaining parts taken from reference TRBV28 and TRBJ2-7, reads DVKVTQSSRYLVKRTGEKVFLECVQDMDHENMFWYRQDPGLGLRLIYFSYDVKMKEKGDIPEGYSVSREKKERFSLILESASTNQTSMYLCASSFWGKNPYEQYFGPGTRLTVT.

This chain uses TRBV3-1 with TRBJ2-3; D is possibly TRBD2 (5 bases). From germline, CDR1 is LGHDT and CDR2 YNNKEL (reference sequence). This CDR3 region has 17 residues. Trimming pared 5 bases from V and 6 bases from J, leaving 24 bases between. The CDR3 reads CASSEKEGGLLGDTQYF. The CDR3 DNA reads TGTGCCAGCAGCGAAAAGGAAGGAGGACTCCTCGGGGATACGCAGTATTTT.

This clonotype occurred many times. V and J are TRBV12-3 or TRBV12-4 and TRBJ1-3, with D maybe TRBD1 (5 bases). V was cut by 1 base and J by 0 bases, with 7 bases left in between. This CDR3 contains 15 residues. The CDR3 DNA reads TGTGCCAGCAGTTTAGGGGGCCGCTCTGGAAACACCATATATTTT. It codes for CASSLGGRSGNTIYF.

This clonotype was observed many times. The chain combines TRBV6-1 with TRBJ1-1; D might be TRBD1 (5 bases). V lost 6 bases and J lost 5, with 7 bases in between. This CDR3 has 11 amino acids. Germline-derived CDR1 and CDR2 are MNHNS and SASEGT. CDR3 in amino acids: CASSRETEAFF. CDR3 in DNA: TGTGCCAGCAGCAGGGAGACTGAAGCTTTCTTT.

This chain joins TRBV29-1 and TRBJ1-2; 7 bases align to TRBD1. CDR3 length: 12 residues. Trimming cost V 3 bases and J 5 bases; bases outside gene matches: 3. CDR1 is SQVTM, CDR2 ANQGSEA, per germline. In DNA, the CDR3 is TGCAGCGTTGAGAGGGGGCGGTATGGCTACACCTTC. The encoded protein is CSVERGRYGYTF. The full variable domain, its missing parts supplied by reference TRBV29-1 and TRBJ1-2, is SAVISQKPSRDICQRGTSLTIQCQVDSQVTMMFWYRQQPGQSLTLIATANQGSEATYESGFVIDKFPISRPNLTFSTLTVSNMSPEDSSIYLCSVERGRYGYTFGSGTRLTVV.

V and J are TRBV20-1 and TRBJ2-2; TRBD2 matches 7 bases. V lost 3 bases, J lost 2 bases, and 3 bases stayed unmatched. Looked up from germline, CDR1 is DFQATT and CDR2 is SNEGSKA (reference sequence). The CDR3 has 14 amino acids. In DNA form, the CDR3 reads TGCAGTGCTAGTAGCGGGTTTAACACCGGGGAGCTGTTTTTT. This encodes CSASSGFNTGELFF.

This clonotype was seen more than once but under ten times. The rearrangement joins TRBV6-2 or TRBV6-3 to TRBJ2-1; 8 positions match TRBD2. The junction had 9 bases not matched to a gene; V was cut back by 7 bases and J by 4 bases. The CDR3 loop spans 15 amino acids. Germline values: CDR1 MNHEY, CDR2 SVGEGT. This CDR3 reads CASNYRLALYNEQFF. CDR3 coding DNA: TGTGCCAGCAACTATAGACTAGCGCTATACAATGAGCAGTTCTTC.

This clonotype showed up many times. J is TRBJ1-5 and V is TRBV6-5; D ambiguous. Germline CDR1 reads MNHEY; CDR2 reads SVGAGI. V lost 1 base and J lost 5, with 6 bases in between. This CDR3 region has 13 residues. The CDR3 DNA reads as TGTGCCAGCAGTTACTTGGGTTATCAGCCCCAGCATTTT. This sequence encodes CASSYLGYQPQHF.

This clonotype was observed a handful of times. V usage is TRBV9 and J usage is TRBJ2-1; D is perhaps TRBD1 or TRBD2 (6 bases each). The CDR3 consists of 20 residues. Trimming removed 3 bases from V and 4 bases from J, with 29 bases in between. Looked up from germline, CDR1 is SGDLS and CDR2 is YYNGEE. In DNA, the CDR3 is TGTGCCAGCAGCGACGGAGGGGGGCGGGATGATCATCCGGCATACAATGAGCAGTTCTTC. Encoded protein: CASSDGGGRDDHPAYNEQFF.

This sequence joins TRBV11-1 and TRBJ2-7; tentative D call: TRBD1 (5 bases). V lost 5 bases and J lost 7, with 15 bases in between. The CDR3 has 13 residues. CDR1 is SGHAT and CDR2 is FQDESV in the germline V gene (reference sequence). The CDR3 nucleotides are TGTGCCAGCAGCGTCCAGGACACGAGAGAGCAGTACTTC. Protein product: CASSVQDTREQYF.